The T cell receptor (beta chain) described here comes from a study of control samples from healthy donors and cancer patients. CDR3 length equals 12 residues. Trimming shortened V by 6 bases and J by 3 bases, and 12 bases separated the two germline ends. Germline assignment: CDR1 SQVTM and CDR2 ANQGSEA. This table comes from immunoSEQ multiplex PCR, and its TCRdb copy is limited to in-frame clones, with some not included. This sample yields nearly 55,000 clones, of which 95% to 96% are seen a single time; 1.5% to 2% belongs to the top ten. The sequence was collected from a woman aged 30 to 39 in good health. The sequencing sample was made of blood. V and J are TRBV29-1 and TRBJ2-7, with D possibly being TRBD2 (6 bases). The CDR3 loop reads CSVLLGGYEQYF. Here the CDR3 DNA reads TGCAGCGTCCTATTGGGGGGCTACGAGCAGTACTTC.